One TCR beta chain is described in this entry. Its antigen is unidentified. TCRdb's table, derived via immunoSEQ multiplex PCR, lists solely in-frame clones and lacks some. The data show around 40,000 clones, 82% seen once. The CDR3 covers 13 residues. Germline V gene sequence: CDR1 MNHEY, CDR2 SMNVEV (reference sequence). V was pared by 4 bases and J by 5 bases, with 9 bases between. This record comes from a study of OX40 agonist ivuxolimab in advanced cancers. General observations from the study: Dosing at 0.1 to 3.0 mg/kg was accompanied by clonal expansion of CD4+ and CD8+ blood T cells by week 6.

The source is an adult with an advanced solid tumor such as melanoma, head and neck, liver or kidney cancer. V usage is TRBV27 and J usage is TRBJ2-1, with D maybe TRBD2 (6 bases). The specimen was CD4+ or CD8+ T cells sorted from blood, collected in a trial of the OX40 agonist ivuxolimab. This chain's CDR3 is CASSWGLHNEQFF. The CDR3, as DNA: TGTGCCAGCAGTTGGGGACTTCACAATGAGCAGTTCTTC.